Listed here are 17 T cell receptor beta chains from one sample, sequenced in a study of T cells expressing NK-cell markers. TCRdb re-called the 5' RACE reads and shows each CDR3 protein once, DNA omitted. Seen in this sample are about 150,000 distinct CDR3 sequences; the ten most common clones hold around a third. Sequenced input: blood T cells: a sorted CD56 or NKG2C T cell subset, CD4+ or CD8+ T cells, or bulk PBMC T cells (not recorded which). The receptors here all came from a woman aged 45-65 years in good health.

The chain has TRBV21-1 and TRBJ1-5. TRBV21-1 counts as a pseudogene. There are 16 residues in the CDR3. CDR3 sequence reads: CASSIRQTFSNQPQHF.

The gene calls are TRBV7-8 and TRBJ2-3; the D call of TRBD2 rests on TCRdb alone, since no DNA is present to check it. The CDR3 has 15 residues. The germline gives CDR1 SGHVS, CDR2 FQNEAQ. CDR3 protein: CASSVRESSTDTQYF.

The chain recombines TRBV5-1 with TRBJ2-7. CDR3 length equals 15 residues. Per germline, CDR1 SGHRS and CDR2 YFSETQ. The CDR3 is CASSLSGGIPTEQYF.

The rearrangement joins TRBV12-3 or TRBV12-4 to TRBJ2-5. The CDR3 covers 14 residues. The CDR3 reads CASSLNGVGETQYF.

The V gene is TRBV4-1, the J gene TRBJ2-7; TCRdb's assignment of TRBD2 cannot be checked, as there is no DNA. The germline V gene encodes CDR1 MGHRA and CDR2 YSYEKL. The CDR3 is 15 residues long. The CDR3 is CASSHSLAWGNEQYF.

The rearrangement uses TRBV4-1 and TRBJ2-1; TCRdb's D call of TRBD2 is untestable without DNA. There are 17 residues in the CDR3. Germline loops: CDR1 MGHRA, CDR2 YSYEKL. The CDR3 protein is CASSHIHGLAGGNEQFF.

V and J are TRBV5-4 and TRBJ2-2; TCRdb outputs TRBD1, but without DNA this stays unchecked. Germline V lookup: CDR1 SGHNT, CDR2 YYREEE (reference sequence). This CDR3 region has 13 residues. CDR3 region: CATPDMGTGELFF.

The chain has TRBV24-1 and TRBJ2-2; as DNA is missing, the TRBD2 call by TCRdb cannot be tested. Germline assignment: CDR1 KGHDR and CDR2 SFDVKD. CDR3 length: 13 residues. This CDR3 is CATGTSGPGELFF.

The rearrangement uses TRBV12-3 or TRBV12-4 and TRBJ2-1; the D call from TCRdb, TRBD1, cannot be confirmed without DNA. The length of the CDR3 is 14 residues. CDR3 region: CASSDRGSHNEQFF.

The gene calls are TRBV7-8 and TRBJ2-6. The CDR3 extends over 14 amino acids. Germline lookup yields CDR1 SGHVS and CDR2 FQNEAQ. The CDR3 sequence is CASSPESGANVLTF.

The chain has TRBV9 and TRBJ2-1; TCRdb picks TRBD1, but there is no DNA to check that call. The CDR3 extends over 15 amino acids. Germline CDR1 reads SGDLS; CDR2 reads YYNGEE. Here the CDR3 reads CASSPWDLSYNEQFF.

The chain employs TRBV9 and TRBJ2-2; the TRBD2 assignment by TCRdb is unverifiable without DNA. The CDR3 has 17 amino acids. Germline V gives CDR1 SGDLS, CDR2 YYNGEE. This CDR3 reads CASSVGGSGTNTGELFF. The variable domain in full, with the rest retrieved from reference TRBV9 and TRBJ2-2, is DSGVTQTPKHLITATGQRVTLRCSPRSGDLSVYWYQQSLDQGLQFLIQYYNGEERAKGNILERFSAQQFPDLHSELNLSSLELGDSALYFCASSVGGSGTNTGELFFGEGSRLTVL.

The gene calls are TRBV24-1 and TRBJ2-4; TCRdb lists TRBD2, though no DNA is available to test this call. This CDR3 comprises 21 residues. The germline V gene encodes CDR1 KGHDR and CDR2 SFDVKD. The CDR3 is CATSDLRPFGPSVVAKNIQYF.

The V and J genes are TRBV27 and TRBJ2-7; TCRdb calls TRBD1, which cannot be checked without DNA. CDR3 length: 13 residues. Germline V gene lookup returns CDR1 MNHEY and CDR2 SMNVEV (reference sequence). The CDR3: CASSYQTGYEQYF.

This chain connects TRBV12-3 or TRBV12-4 to TRBJ1-1; TCRdb names TRBD1, which stays unverified in the absence of DNA. This CDR3 contains 14 residues. The CDR3 protein is CASSFDPGDTEAFF.

This sequence joins TRBV24-1 and TRBJ1-2; TCRdb outputs TRBD1, but without DNA this stays unchecked. Germline CDR1 reads KGHDR; CDR2 reads SFDVKD. The CDR3 runs 13 residues. This CDR3 reads CATSDLTGYGYTF.

V is TRBV12-3 or TRBV12-4 and J is TRBJ2-1; TCRdb outputs TRBD1, but without DNA this stays unchecked. The CDR3 is 15 amino acids. This chain's CDR3 is CASSYGRDRYNEQFF.